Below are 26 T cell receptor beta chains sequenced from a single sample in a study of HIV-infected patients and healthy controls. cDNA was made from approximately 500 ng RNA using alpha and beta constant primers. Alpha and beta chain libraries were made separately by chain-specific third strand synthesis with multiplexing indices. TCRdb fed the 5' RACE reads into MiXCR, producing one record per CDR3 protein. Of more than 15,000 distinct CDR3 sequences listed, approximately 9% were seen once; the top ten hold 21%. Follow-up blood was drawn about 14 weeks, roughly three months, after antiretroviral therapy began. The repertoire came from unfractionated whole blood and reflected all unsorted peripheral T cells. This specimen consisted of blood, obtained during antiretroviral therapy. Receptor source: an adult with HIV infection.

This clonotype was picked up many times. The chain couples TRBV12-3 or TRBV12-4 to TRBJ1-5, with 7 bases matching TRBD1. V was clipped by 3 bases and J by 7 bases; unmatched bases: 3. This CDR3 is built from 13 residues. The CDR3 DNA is TGTGCCAGCAGTTTGACAGGGACGCAGCCCCAGCATTTT. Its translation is CASSLTGTQPQHF.

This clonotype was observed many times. The CDR3 is CASSLEGDYEQYF. In DNA form, the CDR3 reads TGCGCCAGCAGCTTGGAGGGGGACTACGAGCAGTACTTC. This rearrangement joins TRBV5-1 to TRBJ2-7; D possibly corresponds to TRBD1 (6 bases). There are 13 residues in the CDR3. Per germline, CDR1 SGHRS and CDR2 YFSETQ. Trimming pared 0 bases from V and 3 bases from J, leaving 7 bases between.

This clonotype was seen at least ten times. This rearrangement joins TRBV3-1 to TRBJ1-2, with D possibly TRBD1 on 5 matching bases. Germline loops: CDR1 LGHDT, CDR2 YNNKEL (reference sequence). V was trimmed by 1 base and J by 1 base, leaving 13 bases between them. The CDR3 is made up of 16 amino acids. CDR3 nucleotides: TGTGCCAGCAGCCAAGGCCGACAGACGATTAACTATGGCTACACCTTC. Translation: CASSQGRQTINYGYTF.

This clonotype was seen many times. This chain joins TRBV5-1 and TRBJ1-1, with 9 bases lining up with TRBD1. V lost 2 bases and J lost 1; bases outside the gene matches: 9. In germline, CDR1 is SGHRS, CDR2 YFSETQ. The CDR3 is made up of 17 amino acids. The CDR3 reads CASSFPQGAVGNTEAFF. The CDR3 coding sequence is TGCGCCAGCAGCTTCCCACAGGGGGCGGTGGGGAACACTGAAGCTTTCTTT.

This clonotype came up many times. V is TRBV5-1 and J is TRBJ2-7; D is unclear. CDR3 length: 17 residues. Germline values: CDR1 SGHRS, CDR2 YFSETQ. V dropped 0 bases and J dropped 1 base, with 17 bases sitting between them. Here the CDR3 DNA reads TGCGCCAGCAGCTTGGTGGGAACCGACCGAGGTTCCTACGAGCAGTACTTC. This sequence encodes CASSLVGTDRGSYEQYF.

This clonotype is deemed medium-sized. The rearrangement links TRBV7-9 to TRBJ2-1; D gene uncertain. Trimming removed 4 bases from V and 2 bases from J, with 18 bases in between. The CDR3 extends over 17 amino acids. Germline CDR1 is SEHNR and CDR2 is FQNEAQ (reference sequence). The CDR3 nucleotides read TGTGCCAGCAGCTCAGCCATTAGGCAGGTAGCCTACAATGAGCAGTTCTTC. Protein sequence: CASSSAIRQVAYNEQFF.

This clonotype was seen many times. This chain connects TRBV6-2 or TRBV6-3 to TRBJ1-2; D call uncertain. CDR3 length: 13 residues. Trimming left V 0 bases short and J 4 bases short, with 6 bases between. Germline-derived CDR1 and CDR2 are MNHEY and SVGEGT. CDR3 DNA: TGTGCCAGCAGTTACTCGTCCAGCTATGGCTACACCTTC. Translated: CASSYSSSYGYTF.

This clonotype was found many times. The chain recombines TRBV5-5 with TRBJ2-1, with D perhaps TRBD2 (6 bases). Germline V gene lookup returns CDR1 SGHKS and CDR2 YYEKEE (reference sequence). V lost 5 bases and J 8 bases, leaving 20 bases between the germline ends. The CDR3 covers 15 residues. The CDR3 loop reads CASSKGPYGSDEQFF. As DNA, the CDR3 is TGTGCCAGCAGTAAAGGGCCTTACGGGAGCGATGAGCAGTTCTTC.

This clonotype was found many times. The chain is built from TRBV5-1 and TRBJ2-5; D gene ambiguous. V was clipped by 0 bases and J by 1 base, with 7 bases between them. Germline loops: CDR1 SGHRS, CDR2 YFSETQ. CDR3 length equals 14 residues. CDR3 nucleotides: TGCGCCAGCAGCTTGGACAGATTCCAAGAGACCCAGTACTTC. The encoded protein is CASSLDRFQETQYF.

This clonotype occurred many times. The CDR3 is CASSVVDDSSYNEQFF. CDR3 in DNA: TGTGCCAGCAGCGTAGTGGATGACAGCTCCTACAATGAGCAGTTCTTC. J is TRBJ2-1 and V is TRBV9; possibly TRBD1 for D (5 bases). The CDR3 contains 16 residues. The V gene's germline CDR1 is SGDLS and CDR2 YYNGEE. Deletions cut 0 bases from V and 0 bases from J, with 10 bases between. Looking up the rest from reference TRBV9 and TRBJ2-1 gives the full variable domain: DSGVTQTPKHLITATGQRVTLRCSPRSGDLSVYWYQQSLDQGLQFLIQYYNGEERAKGNILERFSAQQFPDLHSELNLSSLELGDSALYFCASSVVDDSSYNEQFFGPGTRLTVL.

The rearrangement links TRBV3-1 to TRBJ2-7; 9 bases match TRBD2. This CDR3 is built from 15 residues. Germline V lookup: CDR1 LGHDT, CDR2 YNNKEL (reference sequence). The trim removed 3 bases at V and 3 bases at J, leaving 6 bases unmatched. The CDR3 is CASSQGTSQSYEQYF. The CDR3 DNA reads TGTGCCAGCAGCCAGGGGACTAGCCAAAGCTACGAGCAGTACTTC.

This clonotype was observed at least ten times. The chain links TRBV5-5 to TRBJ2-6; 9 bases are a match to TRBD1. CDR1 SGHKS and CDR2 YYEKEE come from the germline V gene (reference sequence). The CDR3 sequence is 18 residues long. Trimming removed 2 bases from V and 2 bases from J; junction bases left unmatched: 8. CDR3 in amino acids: CASSLLTGGSPGANVLTF. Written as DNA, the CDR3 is TGTGCCAGCAGCTTACTGACAGGGGGTTCGCCTGGGGCCAACGTCCTGACTTTC.

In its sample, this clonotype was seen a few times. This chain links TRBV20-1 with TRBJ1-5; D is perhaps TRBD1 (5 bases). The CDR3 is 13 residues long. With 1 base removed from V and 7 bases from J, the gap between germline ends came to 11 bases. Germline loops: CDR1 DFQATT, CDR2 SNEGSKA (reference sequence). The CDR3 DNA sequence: TGCAGTGCTAGAGTTGTGGGGGAGCAGCCCCAGCATTTT. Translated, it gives CSARVVGEQPQHF.

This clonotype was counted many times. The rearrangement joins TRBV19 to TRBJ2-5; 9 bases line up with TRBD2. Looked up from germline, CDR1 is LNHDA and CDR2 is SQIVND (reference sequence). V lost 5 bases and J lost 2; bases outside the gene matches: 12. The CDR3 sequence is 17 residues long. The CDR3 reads CASSLGTERGAQETQYF. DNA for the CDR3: TGTGCCAGTAGTCTCGGGACGGAGCGGGGGGCACAAGAGACCCAGTACTTC.

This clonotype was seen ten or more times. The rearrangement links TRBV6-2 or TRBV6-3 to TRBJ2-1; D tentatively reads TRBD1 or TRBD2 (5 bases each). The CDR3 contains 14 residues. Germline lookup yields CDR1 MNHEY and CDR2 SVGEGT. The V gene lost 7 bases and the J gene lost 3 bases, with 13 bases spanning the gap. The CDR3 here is CASTLWGNYNEQFF. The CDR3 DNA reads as TGTGCCAGCACCTTATGGGGGAACTACAATGAGCAGTTCTTC.

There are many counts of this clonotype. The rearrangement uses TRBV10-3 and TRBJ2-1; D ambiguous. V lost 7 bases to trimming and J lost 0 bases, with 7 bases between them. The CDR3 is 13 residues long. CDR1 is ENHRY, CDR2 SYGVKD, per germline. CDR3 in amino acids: CAIKASSYNEQFF. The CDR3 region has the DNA TGTGCCATCAAAGCCTCCTCCTACAATGAGCAGTTCTTC.

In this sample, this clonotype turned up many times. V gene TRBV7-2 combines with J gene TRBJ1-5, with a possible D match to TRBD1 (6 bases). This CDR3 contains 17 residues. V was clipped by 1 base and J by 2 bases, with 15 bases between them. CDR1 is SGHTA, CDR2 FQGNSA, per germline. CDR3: CASSLGRAGAGNQPQHF. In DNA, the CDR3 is TGTGCCAGCAGCTTAGGTCGTGCAGGGGCGGGCAATCAGCCCCAGCATTTT.

In nucleotides, the CDR3 is TGTGCCAGCAGTTACTCAGGCGGTTACTCCTACGAGCAGTACTTC. Its translation is CASSYSGGYSYEQYF. The chain carries TRBV6-2 or TRBV6-3 and TRBJ2-7; D remains ambiguous. This CDR3 has 15 amino acids. Trimming stripped 0 bases from V and 0 bases from J, with 9 bases between. From germline, CDR1 is MNHEY and CDR2 SVGEGT.

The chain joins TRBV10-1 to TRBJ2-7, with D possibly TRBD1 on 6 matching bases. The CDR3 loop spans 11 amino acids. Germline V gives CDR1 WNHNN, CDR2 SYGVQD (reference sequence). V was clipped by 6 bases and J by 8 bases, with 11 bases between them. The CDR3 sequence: CASSYRDKQYF. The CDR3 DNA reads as TGCGCCAGCAGCTACAGGGATAAGCAGTACTTC.

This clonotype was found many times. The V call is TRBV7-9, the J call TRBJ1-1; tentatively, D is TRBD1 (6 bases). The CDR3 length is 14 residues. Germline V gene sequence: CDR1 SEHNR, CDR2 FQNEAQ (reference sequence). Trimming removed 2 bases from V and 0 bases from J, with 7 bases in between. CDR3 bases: TGTGCCAGCAGCTTAAGACAGGTGAACACTGAAGCTTTCTTT. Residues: CASSLRQVNTEAFF.

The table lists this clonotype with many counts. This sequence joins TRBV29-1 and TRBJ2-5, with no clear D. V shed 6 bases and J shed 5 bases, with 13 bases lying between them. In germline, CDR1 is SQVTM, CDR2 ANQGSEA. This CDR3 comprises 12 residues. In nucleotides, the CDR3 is TGCAGCGTCAGAGTGTTCGGGGAGACCCAGTACTTC. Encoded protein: CSVRVFGETQYF.

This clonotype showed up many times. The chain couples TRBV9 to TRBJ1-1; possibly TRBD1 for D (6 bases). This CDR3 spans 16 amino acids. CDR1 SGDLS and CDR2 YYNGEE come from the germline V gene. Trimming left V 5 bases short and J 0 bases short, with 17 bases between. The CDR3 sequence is CASSSMPGQMNTEAFF. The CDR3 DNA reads TGTGCCAGCAGTTCCATGCCGGGACAAATGAACACTGAAGCTTTCTTT.

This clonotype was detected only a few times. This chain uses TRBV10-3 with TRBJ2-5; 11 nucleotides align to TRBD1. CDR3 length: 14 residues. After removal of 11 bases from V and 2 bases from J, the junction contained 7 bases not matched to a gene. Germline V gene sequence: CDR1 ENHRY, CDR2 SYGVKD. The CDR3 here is CAARTGGVQETQYF. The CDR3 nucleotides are TGTGCCGCCAGGACAGGGGGCGTGCAAGAGACCCAGTACTTC.

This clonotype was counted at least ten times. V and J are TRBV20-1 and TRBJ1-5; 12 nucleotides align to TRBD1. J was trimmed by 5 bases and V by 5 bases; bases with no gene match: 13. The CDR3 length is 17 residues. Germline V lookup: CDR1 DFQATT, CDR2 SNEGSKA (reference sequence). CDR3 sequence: CSAPTGTGGSFDQPQHF. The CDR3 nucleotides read TGCAGTGCTCCCACTGGGACAGGGGGCTCGTTTGATCAGCCCCAGCATTTT.

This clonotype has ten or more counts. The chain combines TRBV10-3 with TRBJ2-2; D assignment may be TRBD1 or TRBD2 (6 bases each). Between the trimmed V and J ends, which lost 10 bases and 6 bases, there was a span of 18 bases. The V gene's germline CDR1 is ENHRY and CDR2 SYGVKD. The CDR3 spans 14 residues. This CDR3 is CATRGTSGAGELFF. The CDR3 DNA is TGTGCCACCCGGGGGACATCGGGCGCCGGGGAGCTGTTTTTT.

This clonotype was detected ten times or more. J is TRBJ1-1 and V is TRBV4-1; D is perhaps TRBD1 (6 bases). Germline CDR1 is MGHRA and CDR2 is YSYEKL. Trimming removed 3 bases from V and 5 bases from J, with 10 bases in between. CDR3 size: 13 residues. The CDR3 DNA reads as TGCGCCAGCAGCCAGGGGGCAAGTACTGAAGCTTTCTTT. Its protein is CASSQGASTEAFF.